The next 15 T cell receptor beta chains were all read from a single sample in a study of T cells after yellow fever vaccination. TCRdb used MiXCR to reprocess the 5' RACE reads, holding one entry per CDR3 protein. The table lists about 320,000 distinct CDR3 sequences, 3.5% to 4.5% of them singletons. The sequences come from PBMCs, collected 15 days after the yellow fever booster vaccination. The receptors were gathered from a man aged 18 to 35 who received the YFV17D yellow fever vaccine.

In the case of this clonotype: A much larger clonotype is one base distant, so this may be a read error. The chain uses TRBV29-1 and TRBJ1-1; D unresolved. Trimming cost V 7 bases and J 7 bases, with 13 bases left between them. The germline V gene has CDR1 SQVTM and CDR2 ANQGSEA. The CDR3 runs 11 residues. The CDR3 nucleotides read TGCAGCGCTACGCATGGGAATGAAGCTTTCTTT. As protein: CSATHGNEAFF. Full variable domain (missing parts from reference TRBV29-1 and TRBJ1-1): SAVISQKPSRDICQRGTSLTIQCQVDSQVTMMFWYRQQPGQSLTLIATANQGSEATYESGFVIDKFPISRPNLTFSTLTVSNMSPEDSSIYLCSATHGNEAFFGQGTRLTVV.

This clonotype showed up many times. This chain connects TRBV20-1 to TRBJ2-3; a weak D match, TRBD1 (5 bases). Germline CDR1 and CDR2: DFQATT and SNEGSKA (reference sequence). This CDR3 comprises 11 residues. Trimming stripped 3 bases from V and 9 bases from J, with 10 bases between. CDR3 sequence reads: CSASAWGTQYF. As DNA, the CDR3 is TGCAGTGCTAGCGCATGGGGCACGCAGTATTTT.

This clonotype was detected many times. The chain is built from TRBV9 and TRBJ2-5, with D possibly TRBD1 on 6 matching bases. The V and J ends lost 4 bases and 2 bases respectively, with 12 bases between them. This CDR3 has 14 amino acids. Germline CDR1 and CDR2: SGDLS and YYNGEE. In nucleotides, the CDR3 is TGTGCCAGCAGCCTTGGGACACAGCAAGAGACCCAGTACTTC. Its translation: CASSLGTQQETQYF.

Only a few counts were recorded for this clonotype. The chain uses TRBV7-2 and TRBJ2-3; TRBD1 matches at 10 bases. Germline CDR1 is SGHTA and CDR2 is FQGNSA. The CDR3 has 17 residues. Trimming removed 6 bases from V and 3 bases from J; junction bases left unmatched: 12. This CDR3 reads CASSFPTQGQGTDTQYF. The CDR3 DNA follows: TGTGCCAGCAGTTTTCCAACCCAGGGACAGGGGACAGATACGCAGTATTTT.

Many counts were recorded for this clonotype. The rearrangement joins TRBV6-2 or TRBV6-3 to TRBJ2-1; D gene ambiguous. Looked up from germline, CDR1 is MNHEY and CDR2 is SVGEGT. V was cut by 6 bases and J by 3 bases, with 12 bases left in between. CDR3 length: 14 residues. CDR3 amino acids: CASRHQEFYNEQFF. The CDR3 region has the DNA TGTGCCAGCAGACATCAGGAGTTCTACAATGAGCAGTTCTTC.

CDR3 sequence: CASSPGLAGGLDTQYF. In nucleotides, the CDR3 is TGTGCCAGCAGCCCGGGACTAGCGGGGGGGTTAGATACGCAGTATTTT. The rearrangement uses TRBV7-2 and TRBJ2-3; 16 bases fit TRBD2. Germline V gene lookup returns CDR1 SGHTA and CDR2 FQGNSA. The V segment lost 5 bases and the J segment 5 bases; nucleotides outside the gene matches: 4. This CDR3 has 16 residues.

The chain has TRBV7-2 and TRBJ1-2; 8 bases are shared with TRBD1. CDR1 is SGHTA and CDR2 is FQGNSA in the germline V gene. Trimming at V came to 5 bases and at J to 8 bases, leaving 7 bases not matched to a gene. This CDR3 contains 13 residues. CDR3 DNA: TGTGCCAGCAGCCCGGACAGGGAGCTAGGCTACACCTTC. Residues: CASSPDRELGYTF.

This clonotype was observed many times. The chain links TRBV6-6 to TRBJ2-4; tentatively, D is TRBD2 (7 bases). This CDR3 comprises 16 residues. V gave up 0 bases and J gave up 7 bases, with 16 bases separating them. Looked up from germline, CDR1 is MNHNY and CDR2 is SVGAGI (reference sequence). The chain's CDR3 is CASSYSNGGLGNIQYF. Here the CDR3 DNA reads TGTGCCAGCAGTTACTCGAACGGGGGGCTGGGGAACATTCAGTACTTC.

CDR3 loop: CASTLGMSAGANVLTF. The CDR3 DNA follows: TGTGCCAGCACCCTAGGGATGAGTGCTGGGGCCAACGTCCTGACTTTC. This rearrangement joins TRBV12-3 or TRBV12-4 to TRBJ2-6, with D hard to call. V lost 7 bases to trimming and J lost 2 bases, with 15 bases between them. This CDR3 has 16 residues.

The gene calls are TRBV3-1 and TRBJ2-1, with D unclear. With 0 bases removed from V and 9 bases from J, the gap between germline ends came to 12 bases. This CDR3 spans 14 amino acids. CDR1 and CDR2 (germline): LGHDT, YNNKEL (reference sequence). This CDR3 is CASSQDRSPREQFF. CDR3 DNA sequence: TGTGCCAGCAGCCAAGATCGGAGTCCCCGTGAGCAGTTCTTC.

This clonotype came up many times. V gene TRBV18 combines with J gene TRBJ2-5; 8 bases align to TRBD2. The CDR3 is 18 amino acids. Germline V CDR1 and CDR2: KGHSH, LQKENI. J gave up 3 bases and V 3 bases, and 15 bases lay outside the gene matches. The CDR3 coding sequence is TGTGCCAGCTCACCGAAGGCCTACGTGGTAGCGGGGAAAGAGACCCAGTACTTC. Encoded protein: CASSPKAYVVAGKETQYF.

The rearrangement uses TRBV19 and TRBJ2-7; possible D gene TRBD1, 6 bases. Germline V gene data show CDR1 as LNHDA and CDR2 as SQIVND (reference sequence). The V and J ends lost 8 bases and 3 bases respectively, with 23 bases between them. The CDR3 length is 16 residues. The CDR3, as DNA: TGTGCCAGTGGCCCCATGGGGACATATCCATTCTACGAGCAGTACTTC. This translates into CASGPMGTYPFYEQYF. Full variable domain (rest looked up from reference TRBV19 and TRBJ2-7): DGGITQSPKYLFRKEGQNVTLSCEQNLNHDAMYWYRQDPGQGLRLIYYSQIVNDFQKGDIAEGYSVSREKKESFPLTVTSAQKNPTAFYLCASGPMGTYPFYEQYFGPGTRLTVT.

This clonotype was counted at least ten times. The chain recombines TRBV5-1 with TRBJ1-2; no firm D call. Germline CDR1 is SGHRS and CDR2 is YFSETQ. V was clipped by 0 bases and J by 0 bases, with 3 bases between them. CDR3 size: 13 residues. For the CDR3, the DNA is TGCGCCAGCAGCTTGGCGGCTAACTATGGCTACACCTTC. Its protein is CASSLAANYGYTF.

This clonotype was picked up many times. The chain combines TRBV6-5 with TRBJ2-1; D perhaps matches TRBD2 (5 bases). In germline, CDR1 is MNHEY, CDR2 SVGAGI. CDR3 length: 15 residues. Trimming removed 4 bases from V and 0 bases from J, with 10 bases in between. This CDR3 reads CASSSAGNSYNEQFF. CDR3 DNA sequence: TGTGCCAGCAGTTCGGCGGGTAACTCCTACAATGAGCAGTTCTTC.

The chain combines TRBV12-3 or TRBV12-4 with TRBJ2-1, with TRBD2 as a possible D gene (6 bases). The CDR3 is made up of 14 amino acids. V was trimmed by 2 bases and J by 4 bases, leaving 9 bases between them. CDR3 DNA sequence: TGTGCCAGCAGTTTAAGGGGACTTTACAATGAGCAGTTCTTC. Amino acid sequence: CASSLRGLYNEQFF.